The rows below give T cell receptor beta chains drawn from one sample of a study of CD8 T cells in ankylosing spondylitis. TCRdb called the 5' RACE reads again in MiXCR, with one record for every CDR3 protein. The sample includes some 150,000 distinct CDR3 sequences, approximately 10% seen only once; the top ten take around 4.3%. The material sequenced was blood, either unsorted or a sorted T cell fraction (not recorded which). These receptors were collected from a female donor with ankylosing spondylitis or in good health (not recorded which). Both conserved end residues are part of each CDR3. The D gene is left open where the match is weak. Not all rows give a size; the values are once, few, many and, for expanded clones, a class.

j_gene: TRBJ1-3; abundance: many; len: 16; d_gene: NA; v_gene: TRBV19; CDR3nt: TGTGCCAGTAATCGACAAAGCCCCAACTCTGGAAACACCATATATTTT; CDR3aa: CASNRQSPNSGNTIYF
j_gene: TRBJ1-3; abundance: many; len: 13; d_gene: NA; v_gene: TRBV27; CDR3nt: TGTGCCAGCAGATCCAGGGTGGAGAACACCATATATTTT; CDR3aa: CASRSRVENTIYF
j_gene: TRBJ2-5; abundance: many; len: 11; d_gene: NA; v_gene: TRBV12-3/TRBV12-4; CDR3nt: TGTGCCAGCAGTTTCAGGGCCATCCAGTACTTC; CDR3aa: CASSFRAIQYF
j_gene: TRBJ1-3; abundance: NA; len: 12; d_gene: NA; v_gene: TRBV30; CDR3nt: TGTGCCAGAGACCTCGGAGAGAACACCATATATTTT; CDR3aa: CARDLGENTIYF
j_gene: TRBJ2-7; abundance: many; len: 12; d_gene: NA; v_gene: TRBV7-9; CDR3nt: TGTGCCAGCAGCTTAGATTTGACCGAGCAGTACTTC; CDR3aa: CASSLDLTEQYF
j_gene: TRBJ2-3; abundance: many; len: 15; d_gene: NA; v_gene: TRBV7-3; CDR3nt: TGTGCCAGCAGCTCCGACCAGGACGGAACAGATACGCAGTATTTT; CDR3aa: CASSSDQDGTDTQYF
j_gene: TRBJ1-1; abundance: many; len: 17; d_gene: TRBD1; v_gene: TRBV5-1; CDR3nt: TGCGCCAGCAGCGAACTAGGGGGACAGATTTTGAACACTGAAGCTTTCTTT; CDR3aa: CASSELGGQILNTEAFF
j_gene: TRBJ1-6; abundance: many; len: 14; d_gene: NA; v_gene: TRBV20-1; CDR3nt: TGCAGTCAGTGGCGTGGGGGGGGTGGGTCACCCCTCCACTTT; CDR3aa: CSQWRGGGGSPLHF
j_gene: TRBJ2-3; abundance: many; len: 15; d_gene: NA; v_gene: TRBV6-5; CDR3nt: TGTGCCAGCAGTTACTCCTTTATGAAGGAAGATACGCAGTATTTT; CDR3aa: CASSYSFMKEDTQYF
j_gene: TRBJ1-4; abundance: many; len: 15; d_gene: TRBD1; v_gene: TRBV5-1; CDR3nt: TGCGCCAGCAGTCCTGCCGGGACAGGAGGCGAAAAACTGTTTTTT; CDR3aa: CASSPAGTGGEKLFF
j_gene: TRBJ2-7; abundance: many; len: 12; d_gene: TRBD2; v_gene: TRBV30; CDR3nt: TGTGCCTGGACTAGCGGGGCTTACGAGCAGTACTTC; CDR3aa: CAWTSGAYEQYF
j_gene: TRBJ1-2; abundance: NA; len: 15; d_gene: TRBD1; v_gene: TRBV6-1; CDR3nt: TGTGCCAGCAGGAGCTCCCCCGGGACAGACTATGGCTACACCTTC; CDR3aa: CASRSSPGTDYGYTF
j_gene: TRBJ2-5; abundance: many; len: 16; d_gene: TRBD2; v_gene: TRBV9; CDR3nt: TGTGCCAGCAGCCCTGGGACTATCAAAGGAGGGGAGACCCAGTACTTC; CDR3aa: CASSPGTIKGGETQYF
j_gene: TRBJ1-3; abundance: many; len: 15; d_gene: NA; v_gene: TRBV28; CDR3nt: TGTGCCAGCAGTTCCCCGGGAGGTAGAATAAACACCATATATTTT; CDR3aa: CASSSPGGRINTIYF
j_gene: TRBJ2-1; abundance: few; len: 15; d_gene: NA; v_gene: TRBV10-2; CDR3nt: TGCGCCAGCAGGTCCGGGACGGGCTCCTACAATGAGCAGTTCTTC; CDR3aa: CASRSGTGSYNEQFF
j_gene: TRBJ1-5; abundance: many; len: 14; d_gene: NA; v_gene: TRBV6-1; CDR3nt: TGTGCCAGCAGCCACGGACACTTCAATCAGCCCCAGCATTTT; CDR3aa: CASSHGHFNQPQHF
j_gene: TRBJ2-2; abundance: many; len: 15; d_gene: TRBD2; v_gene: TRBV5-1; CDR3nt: TGCGCCAGCAGCCCCGGGACTACTTACACCGGGGAGCTGTTTTTT; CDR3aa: CASSPGTTYTGELFF
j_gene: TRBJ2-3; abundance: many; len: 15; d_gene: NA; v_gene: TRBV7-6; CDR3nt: TGTGCCAGCAGCCAGACAGCCACTAGCACAGATACGCAGTATTTT; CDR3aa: CASSQTATSTDTQYF
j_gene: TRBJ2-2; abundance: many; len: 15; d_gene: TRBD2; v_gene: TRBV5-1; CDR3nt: TGCGCCAGCAGCTTGGGGCTAGCGGGCGTCGGGGAGCTGTTTTTT; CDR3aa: CASSLGLAGVGELFF
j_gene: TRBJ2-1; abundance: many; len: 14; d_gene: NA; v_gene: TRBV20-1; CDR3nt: TGCAGTGCCCTCCTATCTCCCTCCTACAATGAGCAGTTCTTC; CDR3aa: CSALLSPSYNEQFF
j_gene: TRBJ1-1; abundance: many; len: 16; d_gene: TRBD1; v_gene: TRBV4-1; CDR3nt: TGCGCCAGCAGCCAAGATCGTAGGACAGGGGGCACTGAAGCTTTCTTT; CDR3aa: CASSQDRRTGGTEAFF
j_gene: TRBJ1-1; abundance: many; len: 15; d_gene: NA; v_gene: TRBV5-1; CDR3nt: TGCGCCAGCAGTCCAGGGTCAATGGGGAACACTGAAGCTTTCTTT; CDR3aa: CASSPGSMGNTEAFF
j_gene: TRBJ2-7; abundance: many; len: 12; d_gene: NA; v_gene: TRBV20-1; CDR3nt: TGCAGTAGTCGCGGGAACTCCTACGAGCAGTACTTC; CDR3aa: CSSRGNSYEQYF
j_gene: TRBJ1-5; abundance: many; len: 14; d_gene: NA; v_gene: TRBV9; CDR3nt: TGTGCCAGCAGCGTAGGCAGGGGACTTCAGCCCCAGCATTTT; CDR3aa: CASSVGRGLQPQHF
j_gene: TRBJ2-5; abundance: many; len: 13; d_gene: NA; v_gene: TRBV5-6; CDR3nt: TGTGCCAGCAGCTTGCCGGGGGCGGTGACCCAGTACTTC; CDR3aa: CASSLPGAVTQYF
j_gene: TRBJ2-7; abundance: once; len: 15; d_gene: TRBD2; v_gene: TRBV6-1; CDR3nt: TGTGCCAGCAGCGCAAGCAGACTAGCGGACTACGAGCAGTACTTC; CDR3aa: CASSASRLADYEQYF
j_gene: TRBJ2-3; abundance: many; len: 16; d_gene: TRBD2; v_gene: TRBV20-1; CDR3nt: TGCAGTGCCCCCAGAGGTCTAGCGGGGGGGATATATACGCAGTATTTT; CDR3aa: CSAPRGLAGGIYTQYF
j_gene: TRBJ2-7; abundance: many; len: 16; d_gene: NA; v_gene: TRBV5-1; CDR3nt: TGCGCCAGCAGCTTGGTTGACAGGAGTTACTCCTACGAGCAGTACTTC; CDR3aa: CASSLVDRSYSYEQYF
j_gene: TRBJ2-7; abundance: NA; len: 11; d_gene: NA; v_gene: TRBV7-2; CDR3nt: TGTGCCAGCGAATTCCTAGGGGAGCAGTACTTC; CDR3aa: CASEFLGEQYF
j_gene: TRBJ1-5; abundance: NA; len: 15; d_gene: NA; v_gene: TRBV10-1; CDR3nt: TGCGCCAGCAGTGAGTCGCAGGGGTCCAATCAGCCCCAGCATTTT; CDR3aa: CASSESQGSNQPQHF
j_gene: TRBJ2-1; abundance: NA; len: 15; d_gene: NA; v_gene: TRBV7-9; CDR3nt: TGTGCCAGCAGCTTAGCGGAGTCCTCAGCCCATGAGCAGTTCTTC; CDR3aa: CASSLAESSAHEQFF
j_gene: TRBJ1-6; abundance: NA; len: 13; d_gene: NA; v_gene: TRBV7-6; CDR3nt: TGTGTCAGCAGCTTAGCGGGTAATTCACCCCTCCACTTT; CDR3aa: CVSSLAGNSPLHF
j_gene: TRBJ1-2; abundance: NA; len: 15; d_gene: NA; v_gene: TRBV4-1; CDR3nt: TGCGCCAGCAGCGAACAAGCAGGGCTGAACTATGGCTACACCTTC; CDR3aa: CASSEQAGLNYGYTF
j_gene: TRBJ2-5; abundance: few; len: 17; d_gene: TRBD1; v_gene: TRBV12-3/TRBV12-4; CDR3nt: TGTGCCAGCAGTGAAGAAGGTGGGACAGGGGGCCAAGAGACCCAGTACTTC; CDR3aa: CASSEEGGTGGQETQYF
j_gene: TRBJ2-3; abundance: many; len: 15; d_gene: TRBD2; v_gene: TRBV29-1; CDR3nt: TGCAGCGTTGAATTTCCAGCGGGGGGGGCAGATACGCAGTATTTT; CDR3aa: CSVEFPAGGADTQYF
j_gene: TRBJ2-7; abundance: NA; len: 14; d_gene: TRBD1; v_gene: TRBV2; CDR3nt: TGTGCCAGCAGTCGGACAGGGGGCTCCTACGAGCAGTACTTC; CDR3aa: CASSRTGGSYEQYF
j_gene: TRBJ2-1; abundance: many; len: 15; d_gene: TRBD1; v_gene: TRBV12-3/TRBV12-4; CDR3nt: TGTGCCAGCAGTCCTGGGACAGGCATGGGCAATGAGCAGTTCTTC; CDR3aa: CASSPGTGMGNEQFF